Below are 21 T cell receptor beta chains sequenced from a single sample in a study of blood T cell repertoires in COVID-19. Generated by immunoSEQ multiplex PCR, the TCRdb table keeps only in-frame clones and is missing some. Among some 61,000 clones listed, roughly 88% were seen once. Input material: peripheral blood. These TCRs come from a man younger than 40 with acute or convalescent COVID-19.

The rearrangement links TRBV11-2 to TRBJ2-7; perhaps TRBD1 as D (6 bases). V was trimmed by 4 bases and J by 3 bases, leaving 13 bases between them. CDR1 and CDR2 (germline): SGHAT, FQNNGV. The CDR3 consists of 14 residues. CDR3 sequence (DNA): TGTGCCAGCAGCTCATTGGGGGCCCACTACGAGCAGTACTTC. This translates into CASSSLGAHYEQYF.

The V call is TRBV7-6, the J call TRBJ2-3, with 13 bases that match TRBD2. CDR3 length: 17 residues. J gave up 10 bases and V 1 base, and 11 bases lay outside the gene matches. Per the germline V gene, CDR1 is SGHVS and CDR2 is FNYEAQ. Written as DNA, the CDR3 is TGTGCCAGCAGCTTAGAAGTCGCCGGGACTAGCGGGATAGCGCAGTATTTT. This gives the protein CASSLEVAGTSGIAQYF.

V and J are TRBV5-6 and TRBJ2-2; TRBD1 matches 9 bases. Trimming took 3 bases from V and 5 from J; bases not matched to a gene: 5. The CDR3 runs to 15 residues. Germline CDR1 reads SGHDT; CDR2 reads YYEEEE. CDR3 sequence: CASSSTGGLTGELFF. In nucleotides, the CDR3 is TGTGCCAGCAGCTCTACAGGGGGCTTGACCGGGGAGCTGTTTTTT.

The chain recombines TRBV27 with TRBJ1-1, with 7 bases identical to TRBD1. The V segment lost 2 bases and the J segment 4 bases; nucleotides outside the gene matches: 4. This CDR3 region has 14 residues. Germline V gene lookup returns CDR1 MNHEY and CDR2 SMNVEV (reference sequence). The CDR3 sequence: CASSLKGAATEAFF. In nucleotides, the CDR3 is TGTGCCAGCAGTTTAAAGGGGGCGGCCACTGAAGCTTTCTTT.

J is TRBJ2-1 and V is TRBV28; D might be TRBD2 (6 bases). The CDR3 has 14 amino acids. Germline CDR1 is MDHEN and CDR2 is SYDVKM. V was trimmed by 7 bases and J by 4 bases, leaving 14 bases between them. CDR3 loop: CASKDSAGYNEQFF. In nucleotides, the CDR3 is TGTGCCAGCAAGGATAGTGCGGGGTACAATGAGCAGTTCTTC.

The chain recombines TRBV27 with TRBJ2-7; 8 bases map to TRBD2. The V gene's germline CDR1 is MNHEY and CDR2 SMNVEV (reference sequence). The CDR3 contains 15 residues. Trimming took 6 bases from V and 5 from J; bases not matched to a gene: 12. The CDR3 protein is CASSLAVSGTDEQYF. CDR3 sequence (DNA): TGTGCCAGCAGCCTAGCAGTTAGCGGGACGGACGAGCAGTACTTC.

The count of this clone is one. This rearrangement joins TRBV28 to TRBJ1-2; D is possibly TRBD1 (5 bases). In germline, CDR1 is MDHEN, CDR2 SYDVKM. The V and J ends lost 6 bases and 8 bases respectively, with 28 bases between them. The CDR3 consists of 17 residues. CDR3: CASRTGGNRGGLWGYTF. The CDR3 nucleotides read TGTGCCAGCAGAACCGGAGGGAATCGGGGCGGCCTTTGGGGCTACACCTTC.

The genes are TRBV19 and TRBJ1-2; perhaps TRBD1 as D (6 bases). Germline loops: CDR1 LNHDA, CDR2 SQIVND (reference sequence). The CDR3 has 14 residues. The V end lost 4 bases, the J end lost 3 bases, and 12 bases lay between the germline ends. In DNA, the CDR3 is TGTGCCAGTAGTAAAGGGGGAGAAGACTATGGCTACACCTTC. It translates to CASSKGGEDYGYTF.

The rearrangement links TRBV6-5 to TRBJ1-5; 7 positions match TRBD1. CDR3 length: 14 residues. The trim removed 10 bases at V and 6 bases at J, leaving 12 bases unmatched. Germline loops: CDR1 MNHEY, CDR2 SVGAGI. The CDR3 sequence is CATEEGGAGQPQHF. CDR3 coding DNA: TGTGCCACCGAAGAAGGGGGCGCAGGTCAGCCCCAGCATTTT.

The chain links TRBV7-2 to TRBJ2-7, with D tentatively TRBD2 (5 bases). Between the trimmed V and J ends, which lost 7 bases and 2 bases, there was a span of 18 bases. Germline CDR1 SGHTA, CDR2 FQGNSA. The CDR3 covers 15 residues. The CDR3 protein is CASNPSAGKTYEQYF. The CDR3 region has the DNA TGTGCCAGCAACCCCTCGGCGGGTAAAACCTACGAGCAGTACTTC.

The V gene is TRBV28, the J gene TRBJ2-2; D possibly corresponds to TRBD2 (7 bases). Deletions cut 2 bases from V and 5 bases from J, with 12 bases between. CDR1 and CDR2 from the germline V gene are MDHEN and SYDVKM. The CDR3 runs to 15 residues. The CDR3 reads CASSLRGGGTGELFF. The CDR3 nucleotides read TGTGCCAGCAGTTTACGCGGGGGCGGGACCGGGGAGCTGTTTTTT.

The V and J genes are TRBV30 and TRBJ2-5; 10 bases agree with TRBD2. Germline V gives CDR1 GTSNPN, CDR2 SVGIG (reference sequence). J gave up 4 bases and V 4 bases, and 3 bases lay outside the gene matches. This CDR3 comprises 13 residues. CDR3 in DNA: TGTGCCTGGATAGTAGCGGGAGGAGAGACCCAGTACTTC. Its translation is CAWIVAGGETQYF.

The CDR3 here is CASSTRLAGSTDTQYF. The CDR3 coding sequence is TGTGCCAGCAGTACCCGACTAGCGGGGTCCACAGATACGCAGTATTTT. V gene TRBV28 combines with J gene TRBJ2-3; TRBD2 matches 11 bases. The CDR3 has 16 amino acids. The V gene end was trimmed by 5 bases and the J gene end by 2 bases; junction bases not matched to a gene: 6. The germline V gene encodes CDR1 MDHEN and CDR2 SYDVKM.

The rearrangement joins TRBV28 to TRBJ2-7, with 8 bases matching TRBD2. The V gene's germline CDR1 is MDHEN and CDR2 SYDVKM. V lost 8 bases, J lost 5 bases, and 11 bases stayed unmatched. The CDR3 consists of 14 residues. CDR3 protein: CASGWGGGRNEQYF. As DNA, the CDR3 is TGTGCCAGCGGTTGGGGGGGCGGGAGGAACGAGCAGTACTTC.

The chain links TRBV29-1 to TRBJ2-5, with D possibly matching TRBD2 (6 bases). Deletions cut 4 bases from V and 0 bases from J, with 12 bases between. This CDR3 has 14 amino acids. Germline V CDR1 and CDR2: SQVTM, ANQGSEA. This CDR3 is CSVARASDQETQYF. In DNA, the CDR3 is TGCAGCGTTGCACGGGCTAGCGACCAAGAGACCCAGTACTTC.

This CDR3 is CASSLGGGSGETQYF. Here the CDR3 DNA reads TGCGCCAGCAGCTTGGGCGGCGGGAGTGGAGAGACCCAGTACTTC. V and J are TRBV5-1 and TRBJ2-5, with 7 bases fitting TRBD2. CDR1 and CDR2 (germline): SGHRS, YFSETQ. CDR3 length equals 15 residues. V was clipped by 0 bases and J by 4 bases; unmatched bases: 6.

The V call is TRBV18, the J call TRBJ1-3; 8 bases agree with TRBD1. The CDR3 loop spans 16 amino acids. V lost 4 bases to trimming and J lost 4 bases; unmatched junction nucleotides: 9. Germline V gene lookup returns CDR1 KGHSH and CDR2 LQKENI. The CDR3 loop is CASSLGQGSAGNTIYF. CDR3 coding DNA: TGTGCCAGCTCACTCGGACAGGGTTCGGCCGGAAACACCATATATTTT.

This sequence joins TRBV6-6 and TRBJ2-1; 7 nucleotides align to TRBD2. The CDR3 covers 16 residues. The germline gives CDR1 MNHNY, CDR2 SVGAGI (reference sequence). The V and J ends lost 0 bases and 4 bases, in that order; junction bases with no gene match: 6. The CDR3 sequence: CASSYSSLAAYNEQFF. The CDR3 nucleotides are TGTGCCAGCAGTTACTCGTCGCTAGCGGCATACAATGAGCAGTTCTTC.

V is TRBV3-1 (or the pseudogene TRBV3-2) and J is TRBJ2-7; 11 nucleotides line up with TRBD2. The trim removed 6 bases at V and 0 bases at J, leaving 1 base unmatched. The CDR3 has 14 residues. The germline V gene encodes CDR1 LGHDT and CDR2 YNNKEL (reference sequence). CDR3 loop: CASSLAGGSYEQYF. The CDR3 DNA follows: TGTGCCAGCAGTCTAGCGGGAGGCTCCTACGAGCAGTACTTC.

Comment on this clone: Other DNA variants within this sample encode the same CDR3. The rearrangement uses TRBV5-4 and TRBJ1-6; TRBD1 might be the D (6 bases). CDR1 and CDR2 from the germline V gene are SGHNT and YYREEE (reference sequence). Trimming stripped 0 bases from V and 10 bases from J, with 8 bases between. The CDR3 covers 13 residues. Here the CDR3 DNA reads TGTGCCAGCAGCTTGGACAGGGACTCACCCCTCCACTTT. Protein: CASSLDRDSPLHF.

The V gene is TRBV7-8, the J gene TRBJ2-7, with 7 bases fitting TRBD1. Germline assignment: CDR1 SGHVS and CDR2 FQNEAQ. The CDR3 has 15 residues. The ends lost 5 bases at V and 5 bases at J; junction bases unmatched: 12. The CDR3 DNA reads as TGTGCCAGCAGCCGCCAACAGGGGACGAGGGACGAGCAGTACTTC. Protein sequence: CASSRQQGTRDEQYF. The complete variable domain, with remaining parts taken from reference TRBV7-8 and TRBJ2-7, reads GAGVSQSPRYKVAKRGQDVALRCDPISGHVSLFWYQQALGQGPEFLTYFQNEAQLDKSGLPSDRFFAERPEGSVSTLKIQRTQQEDSAVYLCASSRQQGTRDEQYFGPGTRLTVT.